A selection of T cell receptor beta chains follows, all from one sample in a study of cytomegalovirus exposure and HLA in healthy donors. Measured with immunoSEQ multiplex PCR; TCRdb has only the in-frame clones, and not every one. The sample contains approximately 160,000 clones, approximately 96% of which appear only once. What was sequenced was PBMCs. Receptors were obtained from a woman under 30 in good health and CMV-seronegative. CDR3s include the opening cysteine and the closing phenylalanine or tryptophan. D genes are given only for firm matches. Some rows mark clone size as missing; the rest say once, few, many or name a class of expanded clone.

V,J,size,D,DNA,CDR3
TRBV9,TRBJ1-2,.,TRBD1,TGTGCCAGCAGCGTAGGGGACAGGGCTAACTATGGCTACACCTTC,CASSVGDRANYGYTF
TRBV12-2,TRBJ2-7,.,.,TGTGCAAGTCGCCCTTACCCATACAGGCCACCCTACGAGCAGTACTTC,CASRPYPYRPPYEQYF
TRBV7-3,TRBJ2-7,.,TRBD1,TGTGCCAGCAGCTTAGGGGGACAGCCCTACGAGCAGTACTTC,CASSLGGQPYEQYF
TRBV5-5,TRBJ2-7,.,TRBD1,TGTGCCAGCAGTTCAAGGCCCCCGGGACAGGGCCTTTACGAGCAGTACTTC,CASSSRPPGQGLYEQYF
TRBV6-1,TRBJ1-1,.,.,TGTGCCAGCAGTGGGGTGGAGGGAGTGAACACTGAAGCTTTCTTT,CASSGVEGVNTEAFF
TRBV20-1,TRBJ2-1,.,.,TGCAGTGCTAGCGACAACAATGAGCAGTTCTTC,CSASDNNEQFF
TRBV5-4,TRBJ1-2,.,.,TGTGCCAGCAGCTATGAGGTGCATAGCTATGGCTACACCTTC,CASSYEVHSYGYTF
TRBV6-5,TRBJ1-5,.,.,TGTGCCAGCAGTTGGAGGGGTGGCAATCAGCCCCAGCATTTT,CASSWRGGNQPQHF
TRBV15,TRBJ2-1,.,TRBD2,TGTGCCACCGGGAGCCGACTAGCGGCCGATGAGCAGTTCTTC,CATGSRLAADEQFF
TRBV7-3,TRBJ1-1,.,.,TGTGCCAGCAGCACATCGGGACACGACACTGAAGCTTTCTTT,CASSTSGHDTEAFF
TRBV11-2,TRBJ1-6,.,.,TGTGCCAGCAGCTTACAGCAGGGCAATTCACCCCTCCACTTT,CASSLQQGNSPLHF
TRBV7-9,TRBJ1-1,.,.,TGTGCCAGCAGCCATACTGACAGGTTTATAATGACTGAAGCTTTCTTT,CASSHTDRFIMTEAFF
TRBV25-1,TRBJ1-4,once,.,TGTGCCAGCAGTGATGGCACAGCACCAAATGAAAAACTGTTTTTT,CASSDGTAPNEKLFF
TRBV11-2,TRBJ2-5,.,TRBD1,TGTGCCAGCAGCCCAAGACAGGGTGGGCAAGAGACCCAGTACTTC,CASSPRQGGQETQYF
TRBV4-1,TRBJ1-2,.,.,TGCGCCAGCAGGGGGAGGGGCTACACCTTC,CASRGRGYTF
TRBV20-1,TRBJ1-2,once,.,TGCAGTGCAAACGGTCCCTATGGCTACACCTTC,CSANGPYGYTF
TRBV13,TRBJ1-1,.,.,TGTGCCAGCAGCATCCTCAGGGAAGGAGCTTTCTTT,CASSILREGAFF
TRBV4-1,TRBJ1-4,once,TRBD1,TGCGCCAGCAGCCACGGGACAGACTTCTATATGGCTGAAAAACTGTTTTTT,CASSHGTDFYMAEKLFF
TRBV6-1,TRBJ1-5,.,TRBD1,TGTGCCATAACCTTTTTAGGGACAGGAGGGTCCCAGCATTTT,CAITFLGTGGSQHF
TRBV7-6,TRBJ1-4,.,.,TGTGCCAGCAGCTTGGGGGGGGGAAATGAAAAACTGTTTTTT,CASSLGGGNEKLFF
TRBV4-2,TRBJ2-7,.,.,TGTGCCAGCAGCCAAGATTGGCAGGGGTTCAACGAGCAGTACTTC,CASSQDWQGFNEQYF
TRBV7-6,TRBJ1-1,.,.,TGTGCCAGCAGCCCCGGGGGAGCTGGTACTGAAGCTTTCTTT,CASSPGGAGTEAFF
TRBV7-3,TRBJ1-1,once,.,TGTGCCAGCAGCTTAAACGCGGTTATGAACACTGAAGCTTTCTTT,CASSLNAVMNTEAFF
TRBV30,TRBJ2-2,.,.,TGTGCCTGGAGTCCCCAGGGTGTGTCCGGGGAGCTGTTTTTT,CAWSPQGVSGELFF
TRBV7-3,TRBJ2-1,.,TRBD1,TGTGCCAGCAGCCCAGGGGGCTGGGAGCAGTTCTTC,CASSPGGWEQFF
TRBV19,TRBJ2-1,.,.,TGTGCCAGTAGTATCATTGCGGGGTTCGGCAATGAGCAGTTCTTC,CASSIIAGFGNEQFF
TRBV7-2,TRBJ1-6,.,.,TGTGCCAGCAGCTCCACTTCAGGGCCCAGCTCCTATAATTCACCCCTCCACTTT,CASSSTSGPSSYNSPLHF
TRBV7-3,TRBJ2-3,.,TRBD2,TGTGCCAGCAGCTTACGTCCTAGCGGGGGGGTAGATACGCAGTATTTT,CASSLRPSGGVDTQYF
TRBV5-4,TRBJ2-1,.,.,TGTGCCAGCAGCTTAAGGGGTACTAATAATGAGCAGTTCTTC,CASSLRGTNNEQFF
TRBV11-3,TRBJ2-1,.,.,TGTGCCAGCAGCTTAGGTACAGCTTACAATGAGCAGTTCTTC,CASSLGTAYNEQFF
TRBV16,TRBJ2-7,.,.,TGTGCCAGCAGCCAATTCGCGGCCTACGAGCAGTACTTC,CASSQFAAYEQYF
TRBV4-1,TRBJ2-7,.,.,TGCGCCAGCAGCCAAGCATTTCCCTCCCCGGGGATGGAGCAGTACTTC,CASSQAFPSPGMEQYF
TRBV5-1,TRBJ2-5,once,.,TGCGCCAGCAGCTTGGTGGTTGCGGAGACCCAGTACTTC,CASSLVVAETQYF
TRBV18,TRBJ1-2,.,.,TGTGCCAGCTCACCCGCGGGAGGTTCAGATGGCTACACCTTC,CASSPAGGSDGYTF
TRBV5-4,TRBJ2-2,once,TRBD1,TGTGCCAGCAGCCCGGAACAGGGGCTCACTACCGGGGAGCTGTTTTTT,CASSPEQGLTTGELFF
TRBV6-5,TRBJ1-2,.,.,TGTGCCAGCAGTTACTCGAATGAGAGGGATGGCTACACCTTC,CASSYSNERDGYTF
TRBV29-1,TRBJ1-2,.,.,TGCAGCGTTGAAGTGAGGGCACACTATGGCTACACCTTC,CSVEVRAHYGYTF
TRBV5-6,TRBJ1-1,.,TRBD1,TGTGCCAGCAGCTTAGGGACAGGGTTCTCCACTGAAGCTTTCTTT,CASSLGTGFSTEAFF
TRBV2,TRBJ2-1,.,TRBD2,TGTGCCAGCAGTGTAGCGGGGGGGATCAATGAGCAGTTCTTC,CASSVAGGINEQFF
TRBV7-9,TRBJ2-5,.,.,TGTGCCAGCAGCTTAAACAGGCAAGAGACCCAGTACTTC,CASSLNRQETQYF
TRBV6-4,TRBJ2-1,.,.,TGTGCCAGCAGTGACTCGATCAGGTACAATGAGCAGTTCTTC,CASSDSIRYNEQFF
TRBV5-1,TRBJ2-1,once,.,TGCGCCAGCAGCAATGGGCATGAGCAGTTCTTC,CASSNGHEQFF
TRBV19,TRBJ2-7,.,.,TGTGCCAGTAGTACACAGGGCAACGAGCAGTACTTC,CASSTQGNEQYF
TRBV6-6,TRBJ2-5,.,TRBD2,TGTGCCAGCAGTATAGCGGGGACCCAAGAGACCCAGTACTTC,CASSIAGTQETQYF
TRBV19,TRBJ2-2,.,TRBD1,TGTGCCAGTAGTATAGAAGATTCAGGGGGTCCTGCGCCCGAGCTGTTTTTT,CASSIEDSGGPAPELFF
TRBV2,TRBJ2-3,.,TRBD2,TGTGCCAGCGGATACGGGACTAGGGGCACAGATACGCAGTATTTT,CASGYGTRGTDTQYF
TRBV7-2,TRBJ1-6,.,.,TGTGCCAGCAGCTTAGGCGGAAATTCACCCCTCCACTTT,CASSLGGNSPLHF
TRBV30,TRBJ2-7,.,TRBD1,TGTGCCTGGGGGGGACAGGGGGTGTGGGAGCAGTACTTC,CAWGGQGVWEQYF
TRBV6-5,TRBJ1-2,.,.,TGTGCCAGCAGCGAATCCGGGGGGCGAGGCTACACCTTC,CASSESGGRGYTF